The clone carrying this T cell receptor beta chain was counted ten times or more. The data originate from a study of T cells after yellow fever vaccination. Template switching with 5'RACE generated the TCR cDNA and added a universal primer site and UMIs. TCRdb itself ran the 5' RACE reads through MiXCR, one entry per CDR3 protein. The table shows around 100,000 distinct CDR3 sequences, with approximately 8.4% occurring only once. The TCR originated in a man younger than 45 who received the YFV17D yellow fever vaccine. Sequenced here: CD8+ T cells sorted from PBMCs, sampled 45 days after the yellow fever booster vaccination.

CDR3 sequence (DNA): TGCAGCGTTGAGCCCCTTTACGGGACTAGCGGTGGTCGGACCCAGTACTTC. Its translation is CSVEPLYGTSGGRTQYF. This chain joins TRBV29-1 and TRBJ2-5; 11 nucleotides match TRBD2. V lost 3 bases and J lost 7; bases outside the gene matches: 16. The CDR3 length is 17 residues. CDR1 and CDR2 (germline): SQVTM, ANQGSEA.